Listed here are 11 T cell receptor beta chains from one sample, sequenced in a study of cytotoxic CD8 clonotypes in ibrutinib-treated CLL. The repertoire was sequenced with immunoSEQ multiplex PCR; TCRdb's copy has only in-frame clones and lacks some. The sample shows some 200,000 clones, about 75% of them seen only once. The source material was PBMCs, sampled after 12 months of ibrutinib treatment. These receptors originate from a human donor with chronic lymphocytic leukemia.

The gene calls are TRBV4-1 and TRBJ2-7, with 8 bases identical to TRBD1. Trimming cost V 6 bases and J 7 bases; bases outside gene matches: 14. The CDR3 is made up of 15 amino acids. In germline, CDR1 is MGHRA, CDR2 YSYEKL. This CDR3 is CASSPTGGYFTEQYF. In DNA, the CDR3 is TGCGCCAGCAGTCCTACAGGGGGATACTTTACAGAGCAGTACTTC.

V gene TRBV18 combines with J gene TRBJ1-2; unclear D gene. V was pared by 5 bases and J by 2 bases, with 12 bases between. CDR1 and CDR2 from the germline V gene are KGHSH and LQKENI. The CDR3 has 14 amino acids. The CDR3 protein is CASSAGGSNYGYTF. CDR3 in DNA: TGTGCCAGCTCAGCTGGTGGCAGCAACTATGGCTACACCTTC.

This clone has only a few counts. The chain is built from TRBV5-1 and TRBJ1-5, with 9 bases identical to TRBD1. V gave up 5 bases and J gave up 2 bases; unmatched junction bases: 2. Germline assignment: CDR1 SGHRS and CDR2 YFSETQ. CDR3 size: 14 residues. CDR3 loop: CASRQGAGNQPQHF. CDR3 nucleotides: TGCGCCAGCAGACAGGGGGCCGGCAATCAGCCCCAGCATTTT.

The J gene is TRBJ2-1, the V gene TRBV4-3; 12 bases agree with TRBD2. Per the germline V gene, CDR1 is LGHNA and CDR2 is YSLEER. The CDR3 sequence is 15 residues long. The trim removed 1 base at V and 8 bases at J, leaving 3 bases unmatched. The CDR3 nucleotides are TGCGCCAGCAGCCAAGGGACTAGCGGGATCTATGAGCAGTTCTTC. Protein: CASSQGTSGIYEQFF.

The chain couples TRBV13 to TRBJ2-7; TRBD2 matches 8 bases. From germline, CDR1 is PRHDT and CDR2 FYEKMQ (reference sequence). This CDR3 contains 16 residues. The junction had 10 bases not matched to a gene; V was cut back by 6 bases and J by 0 bases. The CDR3 protein is CASSGGSGNLSYEQYF. CDR3 DNA: TGTGCCAGCAGTGGGGGTAGCGGGAACCTCTCCTACGAGCAGTACTTC.

In this sample, this clone turned up a few times. In DNA, the CDR3 is TGTGCCAGCAGTGTTGGTTCCTCTGGAAACACCATATATTTT. It yields the protein CASSVGSSGNTIYF. The gene calls are TRBV6-1 and TRBJ1-3; D gene ambiguous. Between the trimmed V and J ends, which lost 4 bases and 0 bases, there was a span of 7 bases. CDR3 length equals 14 residues. Germline V lookup: CDR1 MNHNS, CDR2 SASEGT.

J is TRBJ1-1 and V is TRBV27; no clear D. This CDR3 region has 13 residues. The ends were cut back, 5 bases at V and 1 base at J, with 8 bases in the middle. CDR1 is MNHEY and CDR2 is SMNVEV in the germline V gene (reference sequence). The chain's CDR3 is CASSPTRNTEAFF. The CDR3 DNA reads TGTGCCAGCAGTCCGACAAGGAACACTGAAGCTTTCTTT.

The genes are TRBV5-6 and TRBJ2-5; 7 positions agree with TRBD2. Germline values: CDR1 SGHDT, CDR2 YYEEEE. V shed 3 bases, J shed 7 bases, and the junction held 12 bases outside the gene matches. The CDR3 extends over 15 amino acids. The CDR3 bases are TGTGCCAGCAGCTCCTCCGGGACTGCGGGGGTGACCCAGTACTTC. The encoded protein is CASSSSGTAGVTQYF.

This clone occurred once. The rearrangement uses TRBV5-1 and TRBJ2-7; 10 bases map to TRBD2. The junction had 3 bases not matched to a gene; V was cut back by 0 bases and J by 3 bases. Per germline, CDR1 SGHRS and CDR2 YFSETQ. The CDR3 spans 15 residues. CDR3 protein: CASSLALAGVYEQYF. The CDR3 bases are TGCGCCAGCAGCTTGGCGCTAGCGGGAGTCTACGAGCAGTACTTC.

The gene calls are TRBV11-2 and TRBJ2-5, with TRBD2 identical over 9 bases. CDR3 size: 15 residues. Germline loops: CDR1 SGHAT, CDR2 FQNNGV. J lost 4 bases, V lost 2 bases, and 5 bases had no gene match. The CDR3 DNA follows: TGTGCCAGCAGCTTAAGAGCGGGAGGCGGAGAGACCCAGTACTTC. Translating it yields CASSLRAGGGETQYF.

V usage is TRBV5-1 and J usage is TRBJ1-2; no reliable D call. CDR1 and CDR2 (germline): SGHRS, YFSETQ. V lost 5 bases, J lost 5 bases, and 7 bases lay in between. This CDR3 comprises 11 residues. CDR3 DNA: TGCGCCAGCAGAGCGCAGTATGGCTACACCTTC. Protein product: CASRAQYGYTF.